This T cell receptor beta chain is from a study of long-term antiretroviral therapy in people with HIV. Study results and caveats: Diversity measured after ART increased yet remained under transplant donor controls. Clones that expanded before ART (that is, prior to treatment) dominated the repertoire at all time points. The range of CDR3 lengths in HIV repertoires proved narrower than that found in controls.

This CDR3 comprises 14 residues. The V gene's germline CDR1 is KGHSH and CDR2 LQKENI. The trim removed 0 bases at V and 8 bases at J, leaving 3 bases unmatched. The cryopreserved samples used held about 0.95-10 million PBMC prior to extraction of DNA. The assay used was immunoSEQ (version v3.0), run at survey level. Some clones are missing from TCRdb's copy, which holds only in-frame ones; the method was immunoSEQ multiplex PCR. The data contain some 28,000 clones, 95% of them singletons. As concerns this clone: Antigen: not known.

This sequence joins TRBV18 and TRBJ2-1; 8 nucleotides align to TRBD2. The material was unsorted PBMCs, obtained 5.3 years after starting antiretroviral therapy. This TCR was sampled from a man in his fifties with HIV. The CDR3 DNA sequence: TGTGCCAGCTCACCACCTAGCGGGGTTGATGAGCAGTTCTTC. Translated: CASSPPSGVDEQFF.